These 23 T cell receptor beta chains originate from one sample sequenced in a study of tumor and adjacent non-tumor tissue in lung cancer. TCRbeta libraries were built with three rounds of nested PCR, modified from ARM-PCR. TCRdb re-analysed the multiplex PCR reads in MiXCR, keeping a single row per CDR3 protein. The table shows 75,000 to 95,000 distinct CDR3 sequences, with around 82% occurring only once. RNA was extracted from bulk tissue without any cell sorting. This non-tumor lung sample came from over 3 cm beyond the tumor edge. Specimen: distant non-tumor lung tissue. Receptors originate from a woman aged 50 to 60 with non-small cell lung cancer.

Of note for this clonotype: This CDR3 fails to terminate in the conserved phenylalanine or tryptophan, so it likely reflects a read error. The chain employs TRBV6-5 and TRBJ2-5; the match to TRBD2 covers 13 bases. Germline V lookup: CDR1 MNHEY, CDR2 SVGAGI. The CDR3 is 17 amino acids. The DNA of the CDR3 is TGTACCAGCAGTTTCTCTCCCGGGACTAGCGGGGAGGAGACCCAGTACTCC. It yields the protein CTSSFSPGTSGEETQYS.

The chain employs TRBV6-1 and TRBJ2-1, with D hard to call. Looked up from germline, CDR1 is MNHNS and CDR2 is SASEGT. The V gene lost 2 bases and the J gene lost 12 bases, with 11 bases spanning the gap. The CDR3 loop spans 12 amino acids. CDR3 sequence: CASSEHTQAQFF. For the CDR3, the DNA is TGTGCCAGCAGTGAACATACCCAGGCGCAGTTCTTC.

Of note for this clonotype: A much more abundant neighbour one base away suggests this may be a read error. The chain has TRBV7-2 and TRBJ2-3; perhaps TRBD2 as D (5 bases). This CDR3 region has 12 residues. CDR1 is SGHTA and CDR2 is FQGNSA in the germline V gene. The CDR3 here is CSSSFGADTQYF. The CDR3 coding sequence is TGTTCCAGCAGCTTCGGGGCAGATACGCAGTATTTT.

In its sample, this clonotype was seen once. V gene TRBV6-2 or TRBV6-3 combines with J gene TRBJ2-1, with D tentatively TRBD2 (5 bases). Germline assignment: CDR1 MNHEY and CDR2 SVGEGT. Between the trimmed V and J ends, which lost 7 bases and 10 bases, there was a span of 17 bases. This CDR3 spans 13 amino acids. CDR3: CASTIATCGEQFF. The DNA of the CDR3 is TGTGCCAGCACCATAGCGACATGTGGGGAGCAGTTCTTC.

This clonotype was detected ten times or more. The J gene is TRBJ2-1, the V gene TRBV6-5; D is unresolved. The CDR3 contains 14 residues. CDR1 MNHEY and CDR2 SVGAGI come from the germline V gene. V dropped 2 bases and J dropped 4 bases, with 9 bases sitting between them. The CDR3 protein is CASSYTAPYNEQFF. The CDR3 region has the DNA TGTGCCAGCAGTTACACAGCTCCTTACAATGAGCAGTTCTTC.

This clonotype was picked up a small number of times. This may arise from a read error, as a much more abundant clone is one base away. The chain employs TRBV7-9 and TRBJ2-1; 7 bases match TRBD2. This CDR3 is 18 amino acids long. Germline values: CDR1 SEHNR, CDR2 FQNEAQ (reference sequence). CDR3 amino acids: CVSSSNLLPAGMRYEQFF. The CDR3, as DNA: TGTGTCAGCAGCTCCAACCTTCTACCAGCGGGGATGCGCTATGAGCAGTTCTTC. The complete variable domain, with remaining parts taken from reference TRBV7-9 and TRBJ2-1, reads DTGVSQNPRHKITKRGQNVTFRCDPISEHNRLYWYRQTLGQGPEFLTYFQNEAQLEKSRLLSDRFSAERPKGSFSTLEIQRTEQGDSAMYLCVSSSNLLPAGMRYEQFFGPGTRLTVL.

On this clonotype: The conserved closing phenylalanine or tryptophan is absent in this CDR3, likely reflecting a read error. The rearrangement uses TRBV20-1 and TRBJ1-1, with D maybe TRBD1 (5 bases). The CDR3 is 13 amino acids. The germline V and J ends were trimmed by 3 bases and 6 bases, with 14 bases remaining between them. Germline lookup yields CDR1 DFQATT and CDR2 SNEGSKA (reference sequence). CDR3 sequence: CSARVTVGSEAFI. The DNA of the CDR3 is TGCAGTGCTAGGGTGACAGTAGGCTCTGAAGCTTTCATT.

A note on this clonotype: At one boundary the junction diverges from the germline segment, which might be a read error. The J gene is TRBJ2-7, the V gene TRBV29-1; possibly TRBD2 for D (5 bases). The germline gives CDR1 SQVTM, CDR2 ANQGSEA. The CDR3 is 14 amino acids. The CDR3 reads CRVGGSGSSYEQYF. CDR3 nucleotides: TGCAGGGTTGGTGGGTCGGGGAGCTCCTACGAGCAGTACTTC.

Regarding this clonotype: Compared with germline, one end of the junction differs, possibly owing to a read error. The chain employs TRBV10-1 and TRBJ2-2; maybe TRBD2 (6 bases). This CDR3 is built from 13 residues. The germline CDR1 and CDR2 sequences are WNHNN and SYGVQD (reference sequence). Here the CDR3 reads CASRLGNIGELYF. In DNA form, the CDR3 reads TGCGCCAGCCGACTAGGGAACATAGGGGAGCTGTATTTT.

About this clonotype itself: At one end, the junction sequence differs from germline, possibly due to a read error. The CDR3 here is CASRSTRRKEELSF. CDR3 sequence (DNA): TGCGCCAGTAGGAGTACCAGGAGAAAGGAAGAACTGTCTTTT. This chain connects TRBV4-1 to TRBJ1-4; D is uncertain. The CDR3 totals 14 residues. Germline V gene data show CDR1 as MGHRA and CDR2 as YSYEKL.

As regards this clonotype: The junction shows a germline mismatch at one end, possibly a read error. This chain joins TRBV6-1 and TRBJ1-5, with 8 bases lining up with TRBD1. The germline gives CDR1 MNHNS, CDR2 SASEGT. The length of the CDR3 is 16 residues. DNA of the CDR3: TGTGCCAGTAGTTACCAGGACAGGGCTAGCAATCATCCCCAGCATTTC. Its translation: CASSYQDRASNHPQHF.

On this clonotype itself: One junction end disagrees with the germline gene, perhaps due to a read error. The chain uses TRBV4-1 and TRBJ2-7; D possibly corresponds to TRBD1 (7 bases). The CDR3 covers 16 residues. Germline V gene data show CDR1 as MGHRA and CDR2 as YSYEKL. The chain's CDR3 is CATSQAGRTGSYKQYF. Written as DNA, the CDR3 is TGTGCCACCAGCCAAGCTGGGAGGACAGGATCCTACAAGCAGTACTTC.

In nucleotides, the CDR3 is TGTGCCATTAAGCTGGACAGGAACACCGGGGAGCTGTTTTTT. Translated: CAIKLDRNTGELFF. The chain combines TRBV19 with TRBJ2-2, with D possibly matching TRBD1 (6 bases). V was shortened by 10 bases and J by 1 base, with 13 bases between the two germline ends. CDR1 is LNHDA and CDR2 is SQIVND in the germline V gene (reference sequence). There are 14 residues in the CDR3. The variable domain in full, with the rest retrieved from reference TRBV19 and TRBJ2-2, is DGGITQSPKYLFRKEGQNVTLSCEQNLNHDAMYWYRQDPGQGLRLIYYSQIVNDFQKGDIAEGYSVSREKKESFPLTVTSAQKNPTAFYLCAIKLDRNTGELFFGEGSRLTVL.

With respect to this clonotype: A read error may produce the germline difference seen at one junction end. The chain links TRBV6-1 to TRBJ2-7, with D perhaps TRBD2 (6 bases). In germline, CDR1 is MNHNS, CDR2 SASEGT. The CDR3 totals 14 residues. The CDR3 reads CASCERLEGCGQYF. The CDR3, as DNA: TGTGCCAGCTGTGAACGTTTGGAGGGCTGCGGGCAGTACTTC.

This clonotype has just a few counts. This chain links TRBV4-1 with TRBJ2-5; D remains ambiguous. This CDR3 region has 14 residues. Germline V gives CDR1 MGHRA, CDR2 YSYEKL. The DNA for the CDR3 is TGCGCTAGTAGCCAATACCACAGAAAAGAGACCCAGTACTTC. Translated, it gives CASSQYHRKETQYF.

This clonotype appeared a few times. A much larger clone lies a single base off, so this may be a read error. The chain employs TRBV28 and TRBJ1-3; D gene uncertain. V lost 7 bases and J 3 bases, leaving 13 bases between the germline ends. Germline-derived CDR1 and CDR2 are MDHEN and SYDVKM. The CDR3 consists of 14 residues. CDR3 protein: CASNSRTFGNTIYF. CDR3 DNA: TGTGCCAGCAACTCCCGGACCTTTGGAAACACCATATATTTT.

This clonotype has a count of ten or more. J is TRBJ2-2 and V is TRBV5-6; the match to TRBD2 covers 14 bases. The CDR3 totals 17 residues. Unmatched junction bases numbered 8, after V lost 4 bases and J lost 6 bases. CDR1 is SGHDT, CDR2 YYEEEE, per germline. The CDR3, as DNA: TGTGCCAGCAGCCCGGGACTAGCGGGAGTTGACTCCGGGGAGCTGTTTTTT. The encoded protein is CASSPGLAGVDSGELFF.

On this clonotype itself: A read error may explain this, as a much larger clone is one base away. Lacking the conserved final phenylalanine or tryptophan, this CDR3 likely reflects a read error. The gene calls are TRBV11-2 and TRBJ1-2; D possibly corresponds to TRBD1 (5 bases). Germline V lookup: CDR1 SGHAT, CDR2 FQNNGV. V was shortened by 0 bases and J by 4 bases, with 9 bases between the two germline ends. This CDR3 contains 14 residues. Written as DNA, the CDR3 is TGTGCCAGCAGCTTAGATAGGGGACGCTATGGCTACACCTCC. Amino acids: CASSLDRGRYGYTS.

This clonotype was seen repeatedly, ten times or more. A much larger clone differs by one base, so this may be a read error. The genes are TRBV29-1 and TRBJ2-3; 7 bases match TRBD1. Germline V gene sequence: CDR1 SQVTM, CDR2 ANQGSEA. The CDR3 covers 14 residues. The DNA of the CDR3 is TGCAGCATTGATGGGACAGATTTCACAGATACGCAGTATTTT. Its translation is CSIDGTDFTDTQYF.

With regard to this clonotype: The junction shows a germline mismatch at one end, possibly a read error. The chain couples TRBV6-1 to TRBJ1-5, with TRBD1 identical over 7 bases. The CDR3 length is 15 residues. Germline V gives CDR1 MNHNS, CDR2 SASEGT. The CDR3 sequence is CASSICWDSRQPQHF. The CDR3 nucleotides are TGTGCCAGCAGTATATGCTGGGACAGTCGTCAGCCTCAGCATTTT.

The chain employs TRBV4-1 and TRBJ2-1; 7 positions agree with TRBD2. This CDR3 comprises 18 residues. The V gene's germline CDR1 is MGHRA and CDR2 YSYEKL. The V gene end was trimmed by 3 bases and the J gene end by 8 bases; junction bases not matched to a gene: 19. CDR3 loop: CASSQEGRGGEGYDEQFF. The CDR3 region has the DNA TGCGCCAGCAGCCAGGAAGGCCGTGGGGGGGAGGGATACGATGAGCAGTTCTTC.

Note on this clonotype: A junction boundary mismatches the germline segment, possibly from a read error. V is TRBV11-2 and J is TRBJ2-1, with D uncertain. The CDR3 runs to 13 residues. Germline lookup yields CDR1 SGHAT and CDR2 FQNNGV. The CDR3 reads CASSLEAFNKQFF. For the CDR3, the DNA is TGTGCTAGCAGTCTAGAGGCTTTCAATAAGCAGTTCTTC.

As regards this clonotype: A much larger clone lies one base from this, so it may be a read error. V is TRBV20-1 and J is TRBJ2-3; D is ambiguous. Germline V gene data show CDR1 as DFQATT and CDR2 as SNEGSKA (reference sequence). The CDR3 covers 12 residues. In DNA form, the CDR3 reads TGCAGTGCTCCTCTTAGCACAGATATGCAGTATTTT. Its protein is CSAPLSTDMQYF.